The clone carrying this T cell receptor beta chain appeared a few times. Antigen: not known. Measured with immunoSEQ multiplex PCR; TCRdb has only the in-frame clones, and not every one. Altogether about 53,000 clones are present, roughly three quarters being singletons, with the ten largest covering approximately 8.1%. The data were taken from a study of a mutant IDH1 vaccine in newly diagnosed glioma. As for the study in general: Eight vaccine doses were administered to patients at weeks 1, 3, 5, 7, 11, 15, 19 and 23.

The study's findings and limits: Overall, roughly 95% of patients had vaccine-induced immune responses.

The time point is: week 23, last vaccination. The investigators gave 300 ug of mutant IDH1 20-mer peptide in each vaccine dose, together with topical imiquimod. Germline lookup yields CDR1 GTSNPN and CDR2 SVGIG (reference sequence). The CDR3 length is 16 residues. V dropped 2 bases and J dropped 7 bases, with 21 bases sitting between them. The chain carries TRBV30 and TRBJ1-5; possible D gene TRBD1, 5 bases. The sample consisted of PBMCs, taken from a glioma patient whose treatment included an IDH1 peptide vaccine. The sequence was collected from a woman in her thirties or forties with glioma. Some clones in this sample may be carry-over from other donors' samples. CDR3 amino acids: CAWSPHQGVRDQPQHF. The CDR3 region has the DNA TGTGCCTGGAGTCCCCACCAGGGAGTTCGGGACCAGCCCCAGCATTTT.